The clone carrying this T cell receptor (beta chain) shows up as medium-sized by frequency. Its antigen is as yet unknown. This specimen comes from a study of T cell clusters in autoimmune cytopenias. Turning to the study itself: Per sample, median TRB depth was roughly 50,000 reads, yielding a median roughly 2,000 distinct clonotypes.

TRB was amplified by touch-down multiplex PCR, primer pools A and B combined. TCRdb reanalyzed the multiplex PCR reads, giving one entry per CDR3 protein sequence and no DNA. Recorded for this sample: around 3,200 distinct CDR3 sequences. Some 39,000 genome equivalents of blood DNA were amplified for TRB. Study-wide results and caveats: The T cell clusters came from computational analysis alone and lack functional validation. TRB repertoire shifts in secondary cytopenia and chronic lymphocytic leukemia mostly reflected lymphoma, not autoimmunity.

This CDR3 contains 16 residues. Germline values: CDR1 SGHTA, CDR2 FQGNSA. The chain uses TRBV7-2 and TRBJ2-7; absent DNA, TCRdb's TRBD2 call cannot be checked. The receptor was isolated from a human donor with an autoimmune cytopenia or autoimmune hepatitis (not recorded which). The specimen was peripheral blood. CDR3: CASSPSLGGPSYEQYF.